Listed below are T cell receptor beta chains from one sample, sequenced in a study of Ad26.COV2.S vaccination and SARS-CoV-2 variants. Clones were sequenced by immunoSEQ multiplex PCR, and TCRdb holds only the in-frame ones, with some missing. The repertoire has roughly 450,000 clones, around nine tenths of them found once; the top ten carry 12%. Sequencing was performed on peripheral blood, taken in a trial of Ad26.COV2.S vaccine versus placebo. The source is a person aged 18-60 years who received the Ad26.COV2.S COVID-19 vaccine or a placebo. CDR3s include the opening cysteine and the closing phenylalanine or tryptophan. D genes are given only for firm matches. Where a row states a size, it is once, few, many or the class of an expanded clone; other rows omit it.

-	TRBV5-5	-	TRBJ2-5	CASSFAGLETQYF	TGTGCCAGCAGCTTCGCAGGTTTAGAGACCCAGTACTTC
-	TRBV21-1	-	TRBJ2-1	CASSQPGLDSYNEQFF	TGTGCCAGCAGTCAACCGGGACTAGACTCCTACAATGAGCAGTTCTTC
-	TRBV30	-	TRBJ1-2	CAWRVGRTPSYGYTF	TGTGCCTGGAGGGTCGGGCGGACGCCATCCTATGGCTACACCTTC
-	TRBV5-4	TRBD1	TRBJ2-1	CASSSRDRFYNEQFF	TGTGCCAGCAGCTCCCGGGACAGATTCTACAATGAGCAGTTCTTC
-	TRBV30	TRBD1	TRBJ1-3	CAWSRTGGGNTIYF	TGTGCCTGGAGTCGGACAGGGGGTGGAAACACCATATATTTT
-	TRBV10-3	-	TRBJ1-2	CAIKGITNYGYTF	TGTGCCATCAAGGGAATTACTAACTATGGCTACACCTTC
once	TRBV2	TRBD2	TRBJ2-1	CASSEGTSGANEQFF	TGTGCCAGCAGTGAGGGGACTAGCGGGGCCAATGAGCAGTTCTTC
-	TRBV29-1	TRBD1	TRBJ1-2	CSVEPRLTGDYGYTF	TGCAGCGTTGAGCCGCGCTTGACAGGGGACTATGGCTACACCTTC
-	TRBV9	-	TRBJ2-7	CASSVGGDSYEQYF	TGTGCCAGCAGCGTAGGAGGGGACTCCTACGAGCAGTACTTC
few	TRBV4-1	TRBD2	TRBJ2-7	CASSQAMGAELAGAYEQYF	TGCGCCAGCAGCCAGGCCATGGGGGCCGAGCTAGCGGGTGCCTACGAGCAGTACTTC
once	TRBV19	TRBD1	TRBJ1-4	CASSIGTGEMLGEKLFF	TGTGCCAGTAGTATCGGGACAGGGGAAATGTTGGGTGAAAAACTGTTTTTT
-	TRBV7-9	TRBD2	TRBJ2-1	CASSLGGSNEQFF	TGTGCCAGCAGCTTAGGCGGGAGCAATGAGCAGTTCTTC
-	TRBV4-1	-	TRBJ2-2	CASSFARQVINTGELFF	TGCGCCAGCAGCTTTGCGAGACAGGTGATAAACACCGGGGAGCTGTTTTTT
-	TRBV6-2/TRBV6-3	TRBD2	TRBJ2-1	CASSYGGRANEQFF	TGTGCCAGCAGTTACGGCGGGAGGGCCAATGAGCAGTTCTTC
-	TRBV5-1	-	TRBJ1-2	CASSENRIGYTF	TGCGCCAGCAGCGAAAACAGGATTGGCTACACCTTC
-	TRBV7-2	-	TRBJ1-6	CASSLGGWRISPLHF	TGTGCCAGCAGCTTAGGAGGATGGAGAATTTCACCCCTCCACTTT
-	TRBV7-9	TRBD1	TRBJ1-3	CASRARTGDLDTIYF	TGTGCCAGCAGAGCCAGGACAGGGGACTTGGACACCATATATTTT
once	TRBV7-9	TRBD2	TRBJ2-7	CASSATSVSYEQYF	TGTGCCAGCAGCGCCACTAGCGTCTCCTACGAGCAGTACTTC
-	TRBV21-1	-	TRBJ2-3	CASSKGRTGEEDTQYF	TGTGCCAGCAGCAAAGGTAGGACAGGGGAGGAAGATACGCAGTATTTT
-	TRBV18	TRBD1	TRBJ1-1	CASSLGQGSTEAFF	TGTGCCAGCTCACTGGGACAGGGTTCTACTGAAGCTTTCTTT
-	TRBV28	TRBD1	TRBJ2-7	CASSSYQTGGNYEQYF	TGTGCCAGCAGTTCCTATCAGACAGGGGGAAACTACGAGCAGTACTTC
once	TRBV3-1/TRBV3-2	TRBD2	TRBJ2-7	CASTGLAALDEQYF	TGTGCCAGCACCGGACTAGCGGCTTTAGACGAGCAGTACTTC
-	TRBV27	-	TRBJ2-7	CASSLRQSSYEQYF	TGTGCCAGCAGTTTAAGGCAGAGCTCCTACGAGCAGTACTTC
-	TRBV5-1	TRBD1	TRBJ2-7	CASSLFSGGYEQYF	TGCGCCAGCAGCTTGTTTTCAGGGGGCTACGAGCAGTACTTC
once	TRBV3-1/TRBV3-2	-	TRBJ2-2	CASSQVNSNTGELFF	TGTGCCAGCAGCCAAGTGAACAGTAACACCGGGGAGCTGTTTTTT
-	TRBV6-6	TRBD2	TRBJ2-3	CASSPMVVAGEDTQYF	TGTGCCAGCAGCCCGATGGTGGTAGCGGGAGAGGATACGCAGTATTTT
once	TRBV6-5	-	TRBJ2-7	CASSYSGPEEQYF	TGTGCCAGCAGTTACTCCGGGCCCGAAGAGCAGTACTTC
-	TRBV7-8	-	TRBJ2-3	CASSMGHSTDTQYF	TGTGCCAGCAGCATGGGACACAGCACAGATACGCAGTATTTT
-	TRBV30	TRBD2	TRBJ2-4	CAWSSGTSGRKNIQYF	TGTGCCTGGAGTTCTGGGACTAGCGGGAGGAAAAACATTCAGTACTTC
-	TRBV9	-	TRBJ2-7	CASSVGGGPYEQYF	TGTGCCAGCAGCGTAGGAGGGGGACCCTACGAGCAGTACTTC
once	TRBV10-3	TRBD2	TRBJ2-1	CAISSGLAGEDEQFF	TGTGCCATCAGCTCGGGACTAGCGGGAGAGGATGAGCAGTTCTTC
-	TRBV7-2	-	TRBJ1-2	CASSRGRGTGRGGYTF	TGTGCCAGCAGCCGGGGGAGGGGCACAGGGCGAGGCGGCTACACCTTC
once	TRBV30	TRBD2	TRBJ2-1	CAWSNTPGLVEQFF	TGTGCCTGGAGTAATACCCCGGGACTAGTTGAGCAGTTCTTC
once	TRBV18	-	TRBJ2-2	CASSPIIANTGELFF	TGTGCCAGCTCACCGATCATCGCGAACACCGGGGAGCTGTTTTTT
-	TRBV7-8	TRBD2	TRBJ2-1	CASSPGLAGGPSEQFF	TGTGCCAGCAGCCCGGGGCTAGCGGGAGGGCCAAGTGAGCAGTTCTTC
-	TRBV5-6	-	TRBJ1-5	CASSKQGTNQPQHF	TGTGCCAGCAGCAAACAGGGAACGAATCAGCCCCAGCATTTT
once	TRBV2	-	TRBJ1-2	CASRGGPSYGYTF	TGTGCCAGCAGAGGTGGTCCATCCTATGGCTACACCTTC
-	TRBV5-6	TRBD2	TRBJ2-1	CASSQLAGELGNEQFF	TGTGCCAGCAGCCAACTAGCGGGAGAATTAGGAAATGAGCAGTTCTTC
few	TRBV5-1	-	TRBJ1-5	CASSLDGNSNQPQHF	TGCGCCAGCAGCTTGGACGGAAATAGCAATCAGCCCCAGCATTTT
-	TRBV27	-	TRBJ2-1	CASSPRGLIGDEQFF	TGTGCCAGCAGTCCCCGAGGTCTCATTGGGGATGAGCAGTTCTTC
-	TRBV9	TRBD2	TRBJ2-2	CASAGGNTGELFF	TGTGCCAGCGCGGGAGGGAACACCGGGGAGCTGTTTTTT
-	TRBV28	TRBD1	TRBJ2-2	CASSIQGAGTGELFF	TGTGCCAGCAGCATTCAGGGGGCTGGCACCGGGGAGCTGTTTTTT
-	TRBV27	TRBD2	TRBJ2-7	CASSLSAARTSVPYEQYF	TGTGCCAGCAGTTTATCGGCGGCGAGGACTAGCGTTCCCTACGAGCAGTACTTC
-	TRBV7-2	-	TRBJ1-4	CASSVARGESEKLFF	TGTGCCAGCAGCGTCGCAAGGGGTGAGAGTGAAAAACTGTTTTTT
-	TRBV18	TRBD2	TRBJ2-7	CASSSGSTYEQYF	TGTGCCAGCTCTAGCGGGAGTACGTACGAGCAGTACTTC
-	TRBV27	-	TRBJ2-3	CASSLNTGRGDTQYF	TGTGCCAGCAGTTTAAATACAGGGCGAGGGGATACGCAGTATTTT
-	TRBV5-5	TRBD1	TRBJ2-1	CASSLAVVQGSSSAEQFF	TGTGCCAGCAGCTTGGCAGTTGTACAGGGGTCATCGAGCGCTGAGCAGTTCTTC
-	TRBV7-9	-	TRBJ2-7	CASSLGGTSYEQYF	TGTGCCAGCAGCTTGGGCGGGACCTCCTACGAGCAGTACTTC
-	TRBV7-2	-	TRBJ1-2	CASSFGGEANYGYTF	TGTGCCAGCAGCTTCGGGGGGGAAGCTAACTATGGCTACACCTTC
-	TRBV19	-	TRBJ1-1	CASSALMNTEAFF	TGTGCCAGTAGTGCATTAATGAACACTGAAGCTTTCTTT
-	TRBV6-5	TRBD2	TRBJ2-7	CASSSLAVPSYEQYF	TGTGCCAGCAGTTCGCTAGCGGTCCCCTCCTACGAGCAGTACTTC
-	TRBV23-1	TRBD1	TRBJ1-5	CASSRPRQGGYRNQPQHF	TGCGCCAGCAGTCGCCCGCGACAGGGGGGATATCGCAATCAGCCCCAGCATTTT
-	TRBV28	-	TRBJ2-7	CASSTTLAYEQYF	TGTGCCAGCAGTACGACGTTAGCCTACGAGCAGTACTTC
-	TRBV5-1	-	TRBJ1-1	CASSLEGQNTEAFF	TGCGCCAGCAGCTTGGAGGGACAGAACACTGAAGCTTTCTTT
-	TRBV7-6	-	TRBJ2-7	CASSPGPAYEQYF	TGTGCCAGCAGCCCAGGACCCGCCTACGAGCAGTACTTC
-	TRBV7-2	-	TRBJ2-7	CASSPYLGDEQYF	TGTGCCAGCAGCCCTTATCTGGGCGACGAGCAGTACTTC
-	TRBV4-3	-	TRBJ1-1	CASSQDQRGKINTEAFF	TGCGCCAGCAGCCAAGATCAAAGAGGGAAAATAAACACTGAAGCTTTCTTT
once	TRBV4-2	TRBD1	TRBJ1-6	CASSQRHRDRNSPLHF	TGTGCCAGCAGCCAGCGCCACCGGGACAGGAATTCACCCCTCCACTTT